The 27 T cell receptor beta chains below were found in one sample sequenced in a study of T-cell memory formation after mild COVID-19. From the 5' RACE reads, TCRdb called clonotypes with MiXCR, one entry per CDR3 protein. The table includes roughly 150,000 distinct CDR3 sequences, roughly 13% detected once. The sample comprised PBMCs or a T cell subset sorted from them (not recorded which). The receptor set was obtained from a man aged 18 to 30 who had mild COVID-19 (a few samples of this study predate the infection). Cell type and time point are not known.

The chain joins TRBV6-2 or TRBV6-3 to TRBJ2-7; D uncertain. Trimming took 0 bases from V and 1 from J, leaving 13 bases between them. Germline loops: CDR1 MNHEY, CDR2 SVGEGT. This CDR3 has 16 residues. CDR3 in amino acids: CASSYSNFSASYEQYV. The CDR3 bases are TGTGCCAGCAGTTACTCGAATTTTAGTGCTTCCTACGAGCAGTACGTC.

The chain combines TRBV7-3 with TRBJ1-2, with TRBD1 matching 7 bases. Trimming at V came to 6 bases and at J to 7 bases, leaving 8 bases not matched to a gene. The CDR3 length is 13 residues. From germline, CDR1 is SGHTA and CDR2 FQGTGA. The CDR3 loop is CASSPTGLGGYTF. CDR3 bases: TGTGCCAGCAGTCCGACAGGGTTGGGTGGCTACACCTTC.

With regard to this clonotype: Since the CDR3 does not end with the conserved phenylalanine or tryptophan, this likely comes from a read error. The rearrangement uses TRBV12-3 or TRBV12-4 and TRBJ1-1; D is undetermined. Deletions cut 3 bases from V and 2 bases from J, with 7 bases between. This CDR3 spans 13 amino acids. CDR3 coding DNA: TGTGCCAGCAGTTTGACGGTTAACACTGAAGCTTTCCTT. Protein: CASSLTVNTEAFL.

This clonotype was seen more than once but under ten times. This CDR3 is CASSPSGGAVEQFF. The CDR3 DNA reads TGTGCCAGCAGCCCAAGCGGGGGGGCGGTTGAGCAGTTCTTC. V is TRBV7-3 and J is TRBJ2-1; 10 positions match TRBD2. Germline CDR1 and CDR2: SGHTA and FQGTGA. The CDR3 runs to 14 residues. V gave up 5 bases and J gave up 9 bases; unmatched junction bases: 7.

This clonotype was detected ten times or more. The rearrangement links TRBV7-2 to TRBJ2-2; D not certain. The CDR3 totals 14 residues. The germline V gene encodes CDR1 SGHTA and CDR2 FQGNSA. Trimming stripped 8 bases from V and 6 bases from J, with 16 bases between. The DNA of the CDR3 is TGTGCCAGCCTCCTTAGGCGAGGCGCCGGGGAGCTGTTTTTT. This gives the protein CASLLRRGAGELFF.

Only a few counts were recorded for this clonotype. The V gene is TRBV28, the J gene TRBJ2-3, with D possibly matching TRBD2 (6 bases). The CDR3 extends over 13 amino acids. V lost 11 bases and J 2 bases, leaving 14 bases between the germline ends. From germline, CDR1 is MDHEN and CDR2 SYDVKM. The CDR3 here is CASGREDTDTQYF. The DNA of the CDR3 is TGTGCCTCCGGCAGGGAGGACACAGATACGCAGTATTTT.

This clonotype has a handful of counts. The chain couples TRBV7-9 to TRBJ2-1; D is possibly TRBD1 (6 bases). The CDR3 runs 15 residues. Deletions cut 5 bases from V and 2 bases from J, with 13 bases between. CDR1 and CDR2 from the germline V gene are SEHNR and FQNEAQ (reference sequence). Written as DNA, the CDR3 is TGTGCCAGCAGCCCCAGGGGTTCAACCTACAATGAGCAGTTCTTC. Encoded protein: CASSPRGSTYNEQFF. Using reference TRBV7-9 and TRBJ2-1 for the parts outside the CDR3, the full variable domain is DTGVSQNPRHKITKRGQNVTFRCDPISEHNRLYWYRQTLGQGPEFLTYFQNEAQLEKSRLLSDRFSAERPKGSFSTLEIQRTEQGDSAMYLCASSPRGSTYNEQFFGPGTRLTVL.

This clonotype was seen more than once but under ten times. V is TRBV7-2 and J is TRBJ1-1, with D tentatively TRBD1 (6 bases). From germline, CDR1 is SGHTA and CDR2 FQGNSA. CDR3 size: 15 residues. V was trimmed by 5 bases and J by 1 base, leaving 14 bases between them. CDR3 region: CASSLKQGRNTEAFF. The CDR3 bases are TGTGCCAGCAGCCTAAAACAGGGCAGGAACACTGAAGCTTTCTTT.

V usage is TRBV28 and J usage is TRBJ2-1; D possibly matches TRBD1 or TRBD2 (6 bases each). There are 15 residues in the CDR3. Germline CDR1 and CDR2: MDHEN and SYDVKM. V was cut by 3 bases and J by 6 bases, with 15 bases left in between. The CDR3 protein is CASSFAGEVGNEQFF. The CDR3 nucleotides are TGTGCCAGCAGTTTTGCAGGGGAGGTCGGCAATGAGCAGTTCTTC.

This clonotype occurred many times. V and J are TRBV20-1 and TRBJ1-1, with no clear D. V gave up 5 bases and J gave up 1 base, with 5 bases separating them. This CDR3 spans 11 amino acids. Germline assignment: CDR1 DFQATT and CDR2 SNEGSKA (reference sequence). This chain's CDR3 is CSALGNTEAFF. The DNA of the CDR3 is TGCAGTGCTCTTGGGAACACTGAAGCTTTCTTT.

This clonotype was recorded at least ten times. The gene calls are TRBV19 and TRBJ2-7; D may match TRBD1 or TRBD2 (6 bases each). CDR1 LNHDA and CDR2 SQIVND come from the germline V gene (reference sequence). This CDR3 contains 16 residues. Trimming took 5 bases from V and 0 from J, leaving 17 bases between them. The CDR3 DNA reads TGTGCCAGTAGTCTCGACAGGACTACCTCCTCCTACGAGCAGTACTTC. Protein sequence: CASSLDRTTSSYEQYF.

The chain links TRBV4-3 to TRBJ2-3; 7 nucleotides line up with TRBD2. Germline loops: CDR1 LGHNA, CDR2 YSLEER. The V and J ends lost 4 bases and 0 bases, in that order; junction bases with no gene match: 4. This CDR3 comprises 15 residues. CDR3 amino acids: CASSRGGYSTDTQYF. The CDR3 DNA sequence: TGCGCCAGCAGCCGGGGGGGGTATAGCACAGATACGCAGTATTTT.

This clonotype turned up a few times. The V and J genes are TRBV2 and TRBJ2-2; D gene uncertain. Germline V gives CDR1 SNHLY, CDR2 FYNNEI. V was trimmed by 0 bases and J by 5 bases, leaving 4 bases between them. The CDR3 has 13 amino acids. The CDR3 spells CASSEAGTGELFF. The CDR3 DNA is TGTGCCAGCAGTGAAGCTGGTACCGGGGAGCTGTTTTTT. Drawing the rest from reference TRBV2 and TRBJ2-2, the complete variable domain is EPEVTQTPSHQVTQMGQEVILRCVPISNHLYFYWYRQILGQKVEFLVSFYNNEISEKSEIFDDQFSVERPDGSNFTLKIRSTKLEDSAMYFCASSEAGTGELFFGEGSRLTVL.

The chain is built from TRBV27 and TRBJ1-5, with D possibly matching TRBD1 (6 bases). V dropped 5 bases and J dropped 5 bases, with 10 bases sitting between them. The CDR3 is made up of 13 amino acids. Germline CDR1 and CDR2: MNHEY and SMNVEV (reference sequence). The CDR3 spells CASSMNRDQPQHF. CDR3 coding DNA: TGTGCCAGCAGTATGAACAGGGATCAGCCCCAGCATTTT.

This chain joins TRBV11-2 and TRBJ2-7; maybe TRBD2 (5 bases). The CDR3 is made up of 14 amino acids. Germline V lookup: CDR1 SGHAT, CDR2 FQNNGV. With 5 bases removed from V and 4 bases from J, the gap between germline ends came to 15 bases. The DNA of the CDR3 is TGTGCCAGCAGCGGAGACTACTTGGGTTACGAGCAGTACTTC. Its translation is CASSGDYLGYEQYF.

V usage is TRBV5-1 and J usage is TRBJ2-5, with a weak D call TRBD2 (6 bases). The germline gives CDR1 SGHRS, CDR2 YFSETQ. CDR3 size: 18 residues. Trimming took 0 bases from V and 0 from J, leaving 18 bases between them. Here the CDR3 reads CASSLAIGGCSYQETQYF. The CDR3 DNA follows: TGCGCCAGCAGCTTGGCCATAGGAGGGTGCTCGTACCAAGAGACCCAGTACTTC. The full variable domain, in which reference TRBV5-1 and TRBJ2-5 provide the parts outside the CDR3, is KAGVTQTPRYLIKTRGQQVTLSCSPISGHRSVSWYQQTPGQGLQFLFEYFSETQRNKGNFPGRFSGRQFSNSRSEMNVSTLELGDSALYLCASSLAIGGCSYQETQYFGPGTRLLVL.

The chain recombines TRBV2 with TRBJ1-5; possible D gene TRBD1, 6 bases. This CDR3 region has 15 residues. V was shortened by 1 base and J by 1 base, with 8 bases between the two germline ends. The germline gives CDR1 SNHLY, CDR2 FYNNEI. The CDR3 loop reads CASSEGGQSNQPQHF. CDR3 nucleotide sequence: TGTGCCAGCAGTGAAGGCGGACAGAGCAATCAGCCCCAGCATTTT.

This clonotype has just a few counts. This sequence joins TRBV20-1 and TRBJ1-2; D not resolved. Looked up from germline, CDR1 is DFQATT and CDR2 is SNEGSKA (reference sequence). The germline V and J ends were trimmed by 0 bases and 6 bases, with 20 bases remaining between them. The CDR3 has 16 amino acids. The CDR3 DNA is TGCAGTGCTAGAGATCGGTTTCCGTGGAGGACTGATGGCTACACCTTC. Its protein product is CSARDRFPWRTDGYTF.

This clonotype was seen a few times. The rearrangement uses TRBV7-8 and TRBJ2-1; TRBD2 agrees at 14 bases. V trimming: 3 bases; J trimming: 7 bases; junction bases outside the gene matches: 5. The germline V gene has CDR1 SGHVS and CDR2 FQNEAQ. The CDR3 runs 16 residues. Here the CDR3 reads CASSLIGTSGGNEQFF. The CDR3 nucleotides read TGTGCCAGCAGCTTGATTGGGACTAGCGGGGGAAATGAGCAGTTCTTC.

This clonotype was observed a handful of times. This chain links TRBV29-1 with TRBJ2-3, with TRBD1 as a possible D gene (6 bases). The CDR3 totals 13 residues. V dropped 7 bases and J dropped 3 bases, with 14 bases sitting between them. In germline, CDR1 is SQVTM, CDR2 ANQGSEA. The CDR3 loop is CSGGGSLTDTQYF. The CDR3 DNA reads as TGCAGCGGAGGGGGATCGTTGACAGATACGCAGTATTTT.

The table lists this clonotype with many counts. The chain's CDR3 is CASSSQGSETQYF. The CDR3 DNA sequence: TGTGCCAGCAGCTCACAGGGGAGCGAGACCCAGTACTTC. The gene calls are TRBV7-6 and TRBJ2-5, with 7 bases that match TRBD1. The CDR3 consists of 13 residues. V trimming: 4 bases; J trimming: 5 bases; junction bases outside the gene matches: 4. CDR1 is SGHVS, CDR2 FNYEAQ, per germline.

The V and J genes are TRBV20-1 and TRBJ2-2; D unclear. The CDR3 sequence is 14 residues long. Trimming removed 6 bases at V and 3 bases at J, with 14 bases between. From germline, CDR1 is DFQATT and CDR2 SNEGSKA (reference sequence). CDR3 loop: CSAGPFGYTGELFF. CDR3 in DNA: TGCAGTGCCGGGCCGTTCGGATACACCGGGGAGCTGTTTTTT.

This clonotype has more than one count but fewer than ten. V gene TRBV2 combines with J gene TRBJ2-3, with D perhaps assigned TRBD1 or TRBD2 (6 bases each). V was pared by 10 bases and J by 2 bases, with 16 bases between. Germline lookup yields CDR1 SNHLY and CDR2 FYNNEI. The CDR3 is made up of 14 amino acids. CDR3 region: CATKPGADTDTQYF. The DNA for the CDR3 is TGTGCCACCAAGCCGGGGGCCGACACAGATACGCAGTATTTT.

This clonotype was observed a few times. This chain joins TRBV6-5 and TRBJ2-3; D is undetermined. The length of the CDR3 is 14 residues. V gave up 6 bases and J gave up 0 bases, with 10 bases separating them. Per germline, CDR1 MNHEY and CDR2 SVGAGI. The CDR3: CASSPADSTDTQYF. The CDR3 region has the DNA TGTGCCAGCAGCCCCGCGGACAGCACAGATACGCAGTATTTT.

The chain recombines TRBV6-2 or TRBV6-3 with TRBJ2-1, with 8 bases that match TRBD1. With 5 bases clipped from V and 11 bases from J, the junction kept 5 bases outside the gene matches. The CDR3 contains 12 residues. Germline CDR1 reads MNHEY; CDR2 reads SVGEGT. The CDR3 nucleotides are TGTGCCAGCAGTCAACAGGGGGTTAAGCAGTTCTTC. This gives the protein CASSQQGVKQFF.

Note on this clonotype: A much larger clonotype is one base distant, so this may be a read error. This rearrangement joins TRBV12-3 or TRBV12-4 to TRBJ2-7; 12 bases align to TRBD2. Trimming cost V 6 bases and J 6 bases; bases outside gene matches: 6. CDR3 size: 14 residues. CDR3 in DNA: TGTGCCAGCAGGCTAGCGGGGGGGCGTGCCGAGCAGTACTTC. It encodes CASRLAGGRAEQYF.

A remark on this clonotype: Since no conserved phenylalanine or tryptophan closes the CDR3, a read error is the likely cause. Because the CDR3's place on the DNA is in doubt, the DNA is left out and the CDR3 is given as listed by TCRdb. The V and J genes are TRBV2 and TRBJ1-2. The CDR3 totals 10 residues, both ends included. Germline CDR1 and CDR2: SNHLY and FYNNEI. This chain's CDR3 is CAGQQAGSNA.